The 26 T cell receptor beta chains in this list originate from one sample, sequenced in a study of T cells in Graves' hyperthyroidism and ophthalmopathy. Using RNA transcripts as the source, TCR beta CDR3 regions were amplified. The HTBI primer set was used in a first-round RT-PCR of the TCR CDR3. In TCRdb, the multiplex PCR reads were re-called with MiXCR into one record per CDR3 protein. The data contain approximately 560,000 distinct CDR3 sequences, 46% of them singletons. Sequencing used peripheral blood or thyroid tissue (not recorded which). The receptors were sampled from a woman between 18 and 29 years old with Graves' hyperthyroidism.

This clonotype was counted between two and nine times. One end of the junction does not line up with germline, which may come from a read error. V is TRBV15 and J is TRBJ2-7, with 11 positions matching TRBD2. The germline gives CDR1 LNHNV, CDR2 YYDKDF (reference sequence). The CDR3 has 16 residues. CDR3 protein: CASSLLTSGMSYEQYF. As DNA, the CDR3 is TGTGCCAGCAGCCTCCTGACTAGCGGGATGAGCTACGAGCAGTACTTC.

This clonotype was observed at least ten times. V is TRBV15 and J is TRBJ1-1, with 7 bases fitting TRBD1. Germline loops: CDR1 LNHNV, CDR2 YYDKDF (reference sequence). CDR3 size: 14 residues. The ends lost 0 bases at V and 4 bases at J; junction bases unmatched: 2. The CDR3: CATSRERTGTEAFF. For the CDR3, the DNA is TGTGCCACCAGCAGAGAACGGACAGGCACTGAAGCTTTCTTT.

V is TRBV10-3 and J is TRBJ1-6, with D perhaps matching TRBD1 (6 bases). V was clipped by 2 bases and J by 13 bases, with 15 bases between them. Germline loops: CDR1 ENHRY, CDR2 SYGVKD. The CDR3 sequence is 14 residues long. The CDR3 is CAISETQAGAPLHF. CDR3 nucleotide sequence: TGTGCCATCAGTGAGACCCAAGCGGGGGCGCCCCTCCACTTT.

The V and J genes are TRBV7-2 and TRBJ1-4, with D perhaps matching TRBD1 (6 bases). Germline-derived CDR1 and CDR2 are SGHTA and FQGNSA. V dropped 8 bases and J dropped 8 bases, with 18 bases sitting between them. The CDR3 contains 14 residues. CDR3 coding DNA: TGTGCCAGCGAGGAGTTAGGGGGGAAGGAAAAACTGTTTTTT. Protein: CASEELGGKEKLFF.

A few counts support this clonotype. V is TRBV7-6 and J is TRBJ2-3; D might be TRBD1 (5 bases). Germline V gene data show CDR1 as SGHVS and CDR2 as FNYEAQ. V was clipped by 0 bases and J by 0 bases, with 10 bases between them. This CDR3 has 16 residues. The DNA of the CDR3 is TGTGCCAGCAGCTTAGCGTGGGGCGAGAGCACAGATACGCAGTATTTT. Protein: CASSLAWGESTDTQYF.

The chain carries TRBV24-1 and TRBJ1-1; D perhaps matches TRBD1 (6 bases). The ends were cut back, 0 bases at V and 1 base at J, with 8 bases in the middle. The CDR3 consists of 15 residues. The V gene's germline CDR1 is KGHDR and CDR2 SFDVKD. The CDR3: CATSDLAGENTEAFF. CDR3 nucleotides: TGTGCCACCAGTGATTTGGCAGGGGAGAACACTGAAGCTTTCTTT.

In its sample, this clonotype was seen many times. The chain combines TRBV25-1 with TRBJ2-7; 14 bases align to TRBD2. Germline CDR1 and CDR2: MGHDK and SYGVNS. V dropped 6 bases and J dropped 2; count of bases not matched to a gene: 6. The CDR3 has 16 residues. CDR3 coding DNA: TGTGCCAGCAGCCCGAGACTAGCGGGAGGGCCCTACGAGCAGTACTTC. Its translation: CASSPRLAGGPYEQYF.

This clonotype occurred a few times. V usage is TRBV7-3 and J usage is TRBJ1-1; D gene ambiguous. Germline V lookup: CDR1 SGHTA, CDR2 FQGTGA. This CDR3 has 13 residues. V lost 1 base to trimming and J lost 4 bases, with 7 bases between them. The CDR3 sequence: CASSLMGGTEAFF. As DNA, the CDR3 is TGTGCCAGCAGCTTAATGGGCGGCACTGAAGCTTTCTTT.

The CDR3 DNA reads as TGTGCCAGCAGCAGGGGGGACACTTCTGCTTTCTTT. Amino acid sequence: CASSRGDTSAFF. The chain couples TRBV7-6 to TRBJ1-1; perhaps TRBD1 as D (6 bases). Per the germline V gene, CDR1 is SGHVS and CDR2 is FNYEAQ. Trimming cost V 5 bases and J 11 bases, with 15 bases left between them. CDR3 size: 12 residues.

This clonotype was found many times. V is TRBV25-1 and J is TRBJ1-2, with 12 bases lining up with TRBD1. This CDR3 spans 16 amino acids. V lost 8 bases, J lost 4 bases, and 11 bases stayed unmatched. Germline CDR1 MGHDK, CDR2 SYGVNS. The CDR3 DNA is TGTGCCAGCCTCTCCGGGACAGGGGGCGGAAGCTATGGCTACACCTTC. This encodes CASLSGTGGGSYGYTF.

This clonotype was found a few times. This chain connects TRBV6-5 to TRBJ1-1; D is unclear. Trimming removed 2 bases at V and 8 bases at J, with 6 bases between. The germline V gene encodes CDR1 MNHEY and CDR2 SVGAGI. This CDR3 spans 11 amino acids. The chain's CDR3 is CASSYEGEAFF. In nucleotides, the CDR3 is TGTGCCAGCAGTTACGAAGGGGAAGCTTTCTTT.

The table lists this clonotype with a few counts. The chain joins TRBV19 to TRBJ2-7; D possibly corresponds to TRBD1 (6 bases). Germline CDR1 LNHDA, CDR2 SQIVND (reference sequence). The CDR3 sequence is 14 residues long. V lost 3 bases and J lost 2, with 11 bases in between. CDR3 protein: CASSIYRDAYEQYF. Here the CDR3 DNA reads TGTGCCAGTAGTATTTACAGGGACGCCTACGAGCAGTACTTC. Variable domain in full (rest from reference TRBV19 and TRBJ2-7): DGGITQSPKYLFRKEGQNVTLSCEQNLNHDAMYWYRQDPGQGLRLIYYSQIVNDFQKGDIAEGYSVSREKKESFPLTVTSAQKNPTAFYLCASSIYRDAYEQYFGPGTRLTVT.

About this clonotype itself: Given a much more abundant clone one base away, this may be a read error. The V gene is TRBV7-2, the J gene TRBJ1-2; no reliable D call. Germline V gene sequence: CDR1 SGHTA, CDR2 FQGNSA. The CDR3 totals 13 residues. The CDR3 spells CAGSLDPGSGYTF. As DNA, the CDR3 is TGTGCCGGCAGCTTAGATCCGGGGAGCGGCTACACCTTC.

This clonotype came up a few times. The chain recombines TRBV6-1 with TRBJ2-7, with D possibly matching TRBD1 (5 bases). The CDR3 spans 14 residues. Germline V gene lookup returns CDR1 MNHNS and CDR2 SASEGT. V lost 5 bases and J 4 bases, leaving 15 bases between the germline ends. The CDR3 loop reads CASSYSAGKYEQYF. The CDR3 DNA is TGTGCCAGCAGTTACTCGGCAGGGAAGTACGAGCAGTACTTC.

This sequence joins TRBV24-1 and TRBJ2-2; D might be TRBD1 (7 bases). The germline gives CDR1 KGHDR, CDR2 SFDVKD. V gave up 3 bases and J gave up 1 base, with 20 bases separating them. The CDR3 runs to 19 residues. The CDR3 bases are TGTGCCACCAGTGATGTCAGGGGGGACCAGGGAATGAACACCGGGGAGCTGTTTTTT. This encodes CATSDVRGDQGMNTGELFF.

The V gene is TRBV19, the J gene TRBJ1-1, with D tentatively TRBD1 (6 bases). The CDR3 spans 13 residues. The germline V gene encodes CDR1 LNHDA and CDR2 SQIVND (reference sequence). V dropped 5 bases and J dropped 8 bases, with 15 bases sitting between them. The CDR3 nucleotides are TGTGCCAGTAGTCTCTCCGGACAGCTAGAAGCTTTCTTT. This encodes CASSLSGQLEAFF.

The CDR3 here is CAISLNRDSNEQFF. The CDR3, as DNA: TGTGCCATCAGTTTGAACAGGGATTCTAATGAGCAGTTCTTC. The chain is built from TRBV10-3 and TRBJ2-1; D is perhaps TRBD1 (6 bases). The V end lost 5 bases, the J end lost 7 bases, and 15 bases lay between the germline ends. Looked up from germline, CDR1 is ENHRY and CDR2 is SYGVKD. This CDR3 comprises 14 residues.

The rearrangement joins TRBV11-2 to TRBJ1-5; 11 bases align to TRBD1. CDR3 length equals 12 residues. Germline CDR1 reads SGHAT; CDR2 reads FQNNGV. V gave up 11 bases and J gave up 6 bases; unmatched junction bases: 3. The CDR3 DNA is TGTGCCTGGGACAGGGGGAGTCAGCCCCAGCATTTT. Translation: CAWDRGSQPQHF.

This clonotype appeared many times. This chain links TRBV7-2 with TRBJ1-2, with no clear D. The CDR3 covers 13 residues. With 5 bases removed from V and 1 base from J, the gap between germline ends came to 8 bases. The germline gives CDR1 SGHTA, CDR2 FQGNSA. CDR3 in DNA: TGTGCCAGCAGCGTGGACGTTAACTATGGCTACACCTTC. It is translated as CASSVDVNYGYTF.

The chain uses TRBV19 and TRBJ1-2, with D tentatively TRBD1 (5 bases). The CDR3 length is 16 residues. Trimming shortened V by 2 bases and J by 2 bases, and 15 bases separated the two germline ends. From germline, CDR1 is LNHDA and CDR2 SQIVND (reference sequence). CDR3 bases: TGTGCCAGTAGTATACGAACAGGACTCAGAAACTATGGCTACACCTTC. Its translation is CASSIRTGLRNYGYTF.

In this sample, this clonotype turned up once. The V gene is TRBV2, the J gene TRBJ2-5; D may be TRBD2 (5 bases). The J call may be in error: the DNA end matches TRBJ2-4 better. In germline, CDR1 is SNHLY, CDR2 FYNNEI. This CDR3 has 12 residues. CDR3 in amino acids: CASRDSEGIQYF. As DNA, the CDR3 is TGTGCCAGCCGAGATAGCGAGGGCATTCAGTACTTC.

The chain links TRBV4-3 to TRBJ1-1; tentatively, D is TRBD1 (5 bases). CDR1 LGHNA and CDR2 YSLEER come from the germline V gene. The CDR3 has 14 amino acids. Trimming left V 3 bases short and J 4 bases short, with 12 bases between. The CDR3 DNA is TGCGCCAGCAGCCACTTACAGGTTGGCACTGAAGCTTTCTTT. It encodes CASSHLQVGTEAFF.

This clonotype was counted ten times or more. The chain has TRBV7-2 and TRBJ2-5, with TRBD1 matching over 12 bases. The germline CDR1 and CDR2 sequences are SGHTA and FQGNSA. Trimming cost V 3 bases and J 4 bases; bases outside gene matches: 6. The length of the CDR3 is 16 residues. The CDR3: CASSFTPGQGAETQYF. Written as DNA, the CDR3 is TGTGCCAGCAGCTTCACCCCGGGACAGGGGGCAGAGACCCAGTACTTC.

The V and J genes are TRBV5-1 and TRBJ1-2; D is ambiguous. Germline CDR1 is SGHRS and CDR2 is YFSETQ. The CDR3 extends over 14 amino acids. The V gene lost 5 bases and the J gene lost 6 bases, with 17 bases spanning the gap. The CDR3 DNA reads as TGCGCCAGCAGAGATCGGGCGGAGGCGGATGGCTACACCTTC. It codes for CASRDRAEADGYTF.

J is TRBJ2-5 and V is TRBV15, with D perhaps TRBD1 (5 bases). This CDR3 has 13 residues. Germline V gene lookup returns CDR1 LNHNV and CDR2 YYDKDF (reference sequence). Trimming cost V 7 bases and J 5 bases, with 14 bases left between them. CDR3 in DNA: TGTGCCACCAACCGGACACCCACGGAGACCCAGTACTTC. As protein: CATNRTPTETQYF.

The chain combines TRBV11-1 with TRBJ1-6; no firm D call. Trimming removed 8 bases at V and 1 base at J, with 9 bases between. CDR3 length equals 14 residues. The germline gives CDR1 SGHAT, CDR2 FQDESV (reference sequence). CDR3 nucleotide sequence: TGTGCCAGCGTTAGGGAATCCTATAATTCACCCCTCCACTTT. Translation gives CASVRESYNSPLHF. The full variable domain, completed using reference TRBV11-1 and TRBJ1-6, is EAEVAQSPRYKITEKSQAVAFWCDPISGHATLYWYRQILGQGPELLVQFQDESVVDDSQLPKDRFSAERLKGVDSTLKIQPAELGDSAMYLCASVRESYNSPLHFGNGTRLTVT.